The following is a T cell receptor beta chain sequence with its context. Its specificity is not known. The repertoire was sequenced with immunoSEQ multiplex PCR; TCRdb's copy has only in-frame clones and lacks some. The data contain 130,000 or so clones, 70% to 85% of them singletons. CDR1 is SGHAT and CDR2 is FQDESV in the germline V gene (reference sequence). Deletions cut 8 bases from V and 6 bases from J, with 16 bases between. The CDR3 runs 14 residues. These data come from a study of cytotoxic CD8 clonotypes in ibrutinib-treated CLL. Study-wide context: Partial responses totalled about 24 and complete responses 2; after median roughly 64 months, roughly 14 remained remitted and approximately twelve progressed. The taking of response samples occurred after a median about 13 months of treatment, with a range of 6 to 36. Study-level points and caveats: Sustained-remission and progressing patients were not sampled at matched times.

The chain has TRBV11-1 and TRBJ2-2; D may match TRBD1 or TRBD2 (6 bases each). Sample: PBMCs, taken after 12 months of ibrutinib treatment. The sequence was obtained from a human donor with chronic lymphocytic leukemia. The DNA of the CDR3 is TGTGCCAGCTGCGCGTACGGGGGCGCCGGGGAGCTGTTTTTT. Its translation: CASCAYGGAGELFF.